Presented here are 9 T cell receptor beta chains from one specimen sequenced in a study of blood T cell repertoires in COVID-19. Generated by immunoSEQ multiplex PCR, the TCRdb table keeps only in-frame clones and is missing some. The table shows tens of thousands of clones, with under 80% occurring only once. Sequencing was done on a sample of peripheral blood. The receptors derive from a human donor in a cohort sampled during active COVID-19.

This sequence joins TRBV7-3 and TRBJ2-3, with 7 bases that match TRBD2. The CDR3 length is 21 residues. Losses at the gene ends were 5 bases for V and 1 base for J; bases not matched to a gene: 24. Germline V lookup: CDR1 SGHTA, CDR2 FQGTGA. In nucleotides, the CDR3 is TGTGCCAGCAGCCCACTGGGAGGGCGGGGAACTTTCGCTACCGGCACAGATACGCAGTATTTT. The encoded protein is CASSPLGGRGTFATGTDTQYF.

The gene calls are TRBV18 and TRBJ2-7; possible D gene TRBD1, 6 bases. V lost 5 bases and J lost 0, with 11 bases in between. The germline gives CDR1 KGHSH, CDR2 LQKENI. The CDR3 has 14 residues. CDR3 sequence reads: CASSFRDNSYEQYF. CDR3 nucleotides: TGTGCCAGCTCATTCCGGGACAACTCCTACGAGCAGTACTTC.

The V and J genes are TRBV9 and TRBJ1-2; 7 bases match TRBD1. The germline gives CDR1 SGDLS, CDR2 YYNGEE. Germline trimming cut 4 bases from V and 8 bases from J; bases unmatched to any gene: 8. This CDR3 spans 13 amino acids. DNA for the CDR3: TGTGCCAGCAGCCCTACGACGGGACAGGGCTACACCTTC. Encoded protein: CASSPTTGQGYTF.

The chain couples TRBV7-2 to TRBJ1-2; possibly TRBD1 for D (5 bases). Germline loops: CDR1 SGHTA, CDR2 FQGNSA. The CDR3 is made up of 15 amino acids. The ends were cut back, 5 bases at V and 4 bases at J, with 17 bases in the middle. CDR3 in amino acids: CASSNGRGGSYGYTF. The CDR3 region has the DNA TGTGCCAGCAGCAACGGACGGGGGGGAAGCTATGGCTACACCTTC. Full variable domain (outside the CDR3, taken from reference TRBV7-2 and TRBJ1-2): GAGVSQSPSNKVTEKGKDVELRCDPISGHTALYWYRQSLGQGLEFLIYFQGNSAPDKSGLPSDRFSAERTGGSVSTLTIQRTQQEDSAVYLCASSNGRGGSYGYTFGSGTRLTVV.

The chain links TRBV6-5 to TRBJ2-7, with TRBD1 matching over 9 bases. The CDR3 spans 15 residues. V shed 6 bases and J 3 bases; nucleotides not matched to a gene: 9. Germline V lookup: CDR1 MNHEY, CDR2 SVGAGI. CDR3: CASRTFGTGFYEQYF. DNA for the CDR3: TGTGCCAGCAGGACCTTCGGGACAGGGTTCTACGAGCAGTACTTC.

The genes are TRBV30 and TRBJ1-2, with D uncertain. The V gene's germline CDR1 is GTSNPN and CDR2 SVGIG (reference sequence). This CDR3 is 11 amino acids long. Trimming shortened V by 3 bases and J by 7 bases, and 9 bases separated the two germline ends. The CDR3 spells CAWSSGGGYTF. Here the CDR3 DNA reads TGTGCCTGGAGCTCTGGAGGTGGCTACACCTTC.

The genes are TRBV5-1 and TRBJ2-2; possible D gene TRBD2, 6 bases. CDR3 length equals 15 residues. Trimming stripped 0 bases from V and 7 bases from J, with 13 bases between. Germline V gene data show CDR1 as SGHRS and CDR2 as YFSETQ. The CDR3 sequence is CASSLEGGVGGELFF. The CDR3 DNA is TGCGCCAGCAGCTTGGAGGGAGGAGTCGGCGGGGAGCTGTTTTTT. The whole variable domain, filled in from reference TRBV5-1 and TRBJ2-2, reads KAGVTQTPRYLIKTRGQQVTLSCSPISGHRSVSWYQQTPGQGLQFLFEYFSETQRNKGNFPGRFSGRQFSNSRSEMNVSTLELGDSALYLCASSLEGGVGGELFFGEGSRLTVL.

The rearrangement uses TRBV6-2 or TRBV6-3 and TRBJ1-1; 10 bases align to TRBD1. V shed 4 bases, J shed 5 bases, and the junction held 4 bases outside the gene matches. The CDR3 has 14 residues. Germline CDR1 and CDR2: MNHEY and SVGEGT. CDR3 nucleotides: TGTGCCAGCAGTTCCGGACAGGGGGGGACTGAAGCTTTCTTT. Translation: CASSSGQGGTEAFF.

The chain is built from TRBV5-5 and TRBJ1-1; 8 bases are shared with TRBD1. The V gene end was trimmed by 4 bases and the J gene end by 0 bases; junction bases not matched to a gene: 5. Germline assignment: CDR1 SGHKS and CDR2 YYEKEE (reference sequence). The CDR3 runs to 15 residues. The DNA of the CDR3 is TGTGCCAGCAGCGGAAGACAGGGGATGAACACTGAAGCTTTCTTT. Its protein product is CASSGRQGMNTEAFF.